What follows are 27 T cell receptor beta chains derived from one specimen sequenced in a study of cytomegalovirus exposure and HLA in healthy donors. Method: immunoSEQ multiplex PCR; TCRdb's copy keeps in-frame clones and lacks some. The table includes some 99,000 clones, roughly 90% detected once. The sequenced sample was PBMCs. Receptors originate from a woman aged 18-29 years in good health and CMV-seronegative.

The chain combines TRBV13 with TRBJ2-7; a weak D match, TRBD1 (6 bases). The germline CDR1 and CDR2 sequences are PRHDT and FYEKMQ (reference sequence). Trimming removed 1 base at V and 0 bases at J, with 10 bases between. The CDR3 loop spans 15 amino acids. The CDR3: CASSLEGDTSYEQYF. CDR3 DNA sequence: TGTGCCAGCAGCTTAGAAGGGGACACCTCCTACGAGCAGTACTTC.

The V call is TRBV9, the J call TRBJ1-2; D is unresolved. The V gene lost 3 bases and the J gene lost 8 bases, with 11 bases spanning the gap. The germline gives CDR1 SGDLS, CDR2 YYNGEE. The CDR3 runs to 12 residues. CDR3 region: CASSDHLLGYTF. DNA of the CDR3: TGTGCCAGCAGCGACCACCTACTCGGCTACACCTTC. The whole variable domain, filled in from reference TRBV9 and TRBJ1-2, reads DSGVTQTPKHLITATGQRVTLRCSPRSGDLSVYWYQQSLDQGLQFLIQYYNGEERAKGNILERFSAQQFPDLHSELNLSSLELGDSALYFCASSDHLLGYTFGSGTRLTVV.

A word on this clone: Other DNA sequences in the sample encode the same CDR3. The chain is built from TRBV4-2 and TRBJ2-7, with unresolved D. Trimming pared 0 bases from V and 0 bases from J, leaving 3 bases between. Per the germline V gene, CDR1 is LGHNA and CDR2 is YNFKEQ. The CDR3 contains 13 residues. CDR3 bases: TGTGCCAGCAGCCAAGACCACTCCTACGAGCAGTACTTC. Residues: CASSQDHSYEQYF.

The chain uses TRBV6-1 and TRBJ2-1; TRBD2 matches 7 bases. CDR1 MNHNS and CDR2 SASEGT come from the germline V gene. The CDR3 sequence is 13 residues long. As DNA, the CDR3 is TGTGCGACGAAGGGAGGGGCGTACAATGAGCAGTTCTTC. This gives the protein CATKGGAYNEQFF.

The count of this clone is one. CDR3 loop: CASSWGGHTRVYEQYF. In DNA, the CDR3 is TGTGCCAGCAGCTGGGGAGGCCACACAAGAGTTTACGAGCAGTACTTC. The chain uses TRBV5-4 and TRBJ2-7, with a possible D match to TRBD2 (6 bases). The CDR3 has 16 amino acids. CDR1 SGHNT and CDR2 YYREEE come from the germline V gene (reference sequence). Trimming took 3 bases from V and 4 from J, leaving 20 bases between them.

The gene calls are TRBV11-2 and TRBJ1-1, with D tentatively TRBD1 (5 bases). The germline V gene has CDR1 SGHAT and CDR2 FQNNGV. With 1 base removed from V and 8 bases from J, the gap between germline ends came to 8 bases. The CDR3 is 12 residues long. CDR3 nucleotides: TGTGCCAGCAGCTTAGGGACACCAGAAGCTTTCTTT. This translates into CASSLGTPEAFF.

This chain joins TRBV27 and TRBJ2-7, with 7 nucleotides matching TRBD2. Germline lookup yields CDR1 MNHEY and CDR2 SMNVEV (reference sequence). The CDR3 runs to 15 residues. Germline trimming cut 5 bases from V and 2 bases from J; bases unmatched to any gene: 9. Written as DNA, the CDR3 is TGTGCCAGCAGTCTCGCCGCCGGGGGGACCTACGAGCAGTACTTC. Residues: CASSLAAGGTYEQYF.

The chain recombines TRBV7-7 with TRBJ2-1, with D possibly TRBD2 on 5 matching bases. Trimming removed 5 bases at V and 1 base at J, with 12 bases between. Germline V gives CDR1 SSHAT, CDR2 FNYEAQ (reference sequence). The length of the CDR3 is 15 residues. As DNA, the CDR3 is TGTGCCAGCAGCCCCGGACTCACTTCCTACAATGAGCAGTTCTTC. It codes for CASSPGLTSYNEQFF.

The chain couples TRBV11-2 to TRBJ2-7; tentative D call: TRBD1 (6 bases). The V end was cut by 5 bases, the J end by 4 bases, with 18 bases between. Per the germline V gene, CDR1 is SGHAT and CDR2 is FQNNGV. CDR3 size: 15 residues. CDR3 bases: TGTGCCAGCAGCATAGGGCGCGGCAGGGGTTACGAGCAGTACTTC. Protein: CASSIGRGRGYEQYF.

With regard to this clone: The junction departs from germline at one end; a sequencing error may be responsible. The chain employs TRBV20-1 and TRBJ1-2; D is undetermined. In germline, CDR1 is DFQATT, CDR2 SNEGSKA (reference sequence). The CDR3 covers 8 residues. As DNA, the CDR3 is TGCAGTGCTGCGGGTGTTGACTTC. It codes for CSAAGVDF.

V usage is TRBV19 and J usage is TRBJ1-5; TRBD1 matches 8 bases. Germline loops: CDR1 LNHDA, CDR2 SQIVND (reference sequence). This CDR3 has 15 residues. V shed 5 bases and J 4 bases; nucleotides not matched to a gene: 7. CDR3 protein: CASSLFTGGNQPQHF. As DNA, the CDR3 is TGTGCCAGTAGTCTGTTTACAGGGGGGAATCAGCCCCAGCATTTT.

V gene TRBV7-9 combines with J gene TRBJ2-7; 8 nucleotides line up with TRBD1. CDR3 length: 15 amino acids. CDR1 and CDR2 from the germline V gene are SEHNR and FQNEAQ (reference sequence). J lost 3 bases, V lost 4 bases, and 8 bases had no gene match. The DNA of the CDR3 is TGTGCCAGCAGCTCTCGACAGGGGATGATCTACGAGCAGTACTTC. This codes for CASSSRQGMIYEQYF. Filled out from reference TRBV7-9 and TRBJ2-7, the complete variable domain reads DTGVSQNPRHKITKRGQNVTFRCDPISEHNRLYWYRQTLGQGPEFLTYFQNEAQLEKSRLLSDRFSAERPKGSFSTLEIQRTEQGDSAMYLCASSSRQGMIYEQYFGPGTRLTVT.

The CDR3: CASRSEGNTEAFF. CDR3 coding DNA: TGTGCCAGCAGGTCGGAGGGTAACACTGAAGCTTTCTTT. The chain links TRBV2 to TRBJ1-1; D is undetermined. V was clipped by 6 bases and J by 2 bases, with 10 bases between them. Germline V gene sequence: CDR1 SNHLY, CDR2 FYNNEI. The CDR3 spans 13 residues.

DNA for the CDR3: TGTGCCTGGAGTGCCGTTGGCCTCTCCTATGGCTACACCTTC. This translates into CAWSAVGLSYGYTF. J is TRBJ1-2 and V is TRBV30; D is unresolved. The V end was cut by 1 base, the J end by 4 bases, with 13 bases between. The CDR3 totals 14 residues. Germline V gene data show CDR1 as GTSNPN and CDR2 as SVGIG (reference sequence). Full variable domain (remainder filled in from reference TRBV30 and TRBJ1-2): SQTIHQWPATLVQPVGSPLSLECTVEGTSNPNLYWYRQAAGRGLQLLFYSVGIGQISSEVPQNLSASRPQDRQFILSSKKLLLSDSGFYLCAWSAVGLSYGYTFGSGTRLTVV.

The chain couples TRBV20-1 to TRBJ1-1; a possible D gene is TRBD1 (5 bases). This CDR3 spans 11 amino acids. Looked up from germline, CDR1 is DFQATT and CDR2 is SNEGSKA (reference sequence). Here the CDR3 DNA reads TGCAGCTGCCGTTACAGGAAGGGAACTTTCTTT. Its protein product is CSCRYRKGTFF.

The chain employs TRBV7-6 and TRBJ2-3; 13 nucleotides align to TRBD2. Germline trimming cut 5 bases from V and 1 base from J; bases unmatched to any gene: 3. CDR3 size: 16 residues. Germline lookup yields CDR1 SGHVS and CDR2 FNYEAQ. The CDR3 protein is CASSIGTSGGTDTQYF. DNA for the CDR3: TGTGCCAGCAGCATAGGGACTAGCGGGGGCACAGATACGCAGTATTTT.

The chain is built from TRBV28 and TRBJ2-7; 9 bases align to TRBD1. CDR3 length: 15 residues. The junction had 3 bases not matched to a gene; V was cut back by 2 bases and J by 1 base. The germline V gene encodes CDR1 MDHEN and CDR2 SYDVKM. CDR3 sequence reads: CASSLGTGRSYEQYF. The CDR3 nucleotides are TGTGCCAGCAGTTTAGGGACAGGGAGATCCTACGAGCAGTACTTC.

This rearrangement joins TRBV2 to TRBJ2-5, with TRBD2 matching over 9 bases. V gave up 3 bases and J gave up 4 bases; unmatched junction bases: 15. From germline, CDR1 is SNHLY and CDR2 FYNNEI. The CDR3 length is 18 residues. The CDR3 bases are TGTGCCAGCAGTGAGGGCTACCCGGAGCGGGGGGAGGGAGAGACCCAGTACTTC. It specifies CASSEGYPERGEGETQYF.

This chain links TRBV30 with TRBJ1-1; 9 bases line up with TRBD1. Germline V gene lookup returns CDR1 GTSNPN and CDR2 SVGIG (reference sequence). The CDR3 sequence is 16 residues long. V shed 5 bases and J 5 bases; nucleotides not matched to a gene: 15. The CDR3 sequence is CAWDDHRGPMGTEAFF. The CDR3 DNA sequence: TGTGCCTGGGATGATCACAGGGGGCCAATGGGGACTGAAGCTTTCTTT. Full variable domain (rest looked up from reference TRBV30 and TRBJ1-1): SQTIHQWPATLVQPVGSPLSLECTVEGTSNPNLYWYRQAAGRGLQLLFYSVGIGQISSEVPQNLSASRPQDRQFILSSKKLLLSDSGFYLCAWDDHRGPMGTEAFFGQGTRLTVV.

This chain connects TRBV7-3 to TRBJ2-2; 14 nucleotides match TRBD2. There are 16 residues in the CDR3. Germline V gives CDR1 SGHTA, CDR2 FQGTGA. The junction had 2 bases not matched to a gene; V was cut back by 3 bases and J by 5 bases. The CDR3 region is CASSLGTSGSTGELFF. The DNA for the CDR3 is TGTGCCAGCAGCTTGGGGACTAGCGGGAGTACCGGGGAGCTGTTTTTT. Based on the CDR3 plus reference TRBV7-3 and TRBJ2-2, the full variable domain is GAGVSQTPSNKVTEKGKYVELRCDPISGHTALYWYRQSLGQGPEFLIYFQGTGAADDSGLPNDRFFAVRPEGSVSTLKIQRTERGDSAVYLCASSLGTSGSTGELFFGEGSRLTVL.

In DNA, the CDR3 is TGTGCCAGCAGCTTTAACAGGGTCGAGACCCAGTACTTC. Its translation: CASSFNRVETQYF. The chain links TRBV7-2 to TRBJ2-5, with a weak D call TRBD1 (6 bases). V dropped 3 bases and J dropped 5 bases, with 10 bases sitting between them. CDR3 length equals 13 residues. Germline CDR1 SGHTA, CDR2 FQGNSA.

The chain has TRBV28 and TRBJ2-7, with TRBD2 matching over 10 bases. The trim removed 11 bases at V and 5 bases at J, leaving 21 bases unmatched. CDR3 length equals 17 residues. Germline values: CDR1 MDHEN, CDR2 SYDVKM. DNA of the CDR3: TGTGCCGGGAGGGAACTAGCGGGACTCGAGGGGGGAGACGAGCAGTACTTC. Translating gives CAGRELAGLEGGDEQYF.

This chain links TRBV18 with TRBJ2-7; D gene ambiguous. The CDR3 covers 13 residues. CDR1 and CDR2 (germline): KGHSH, LQKENI. The germline V and J ends were trimmed by 0 bases and 7 bases, with 10 bases remaining between them. The CDR3 here is CASSPPNTEEQYF. DNA of the CDR3: TGTGCCAGCTCACCACCAAACACGGAGGAGCAGTACTTC.

The V call is TRBV5-1, the J call TRBJ2-7, with 9 bases lining up with TRBD2. The CDR3 has 16 amino acids. J was trimmed by 4 bases and V by 3 bases; bases with no gene match: 11. CDR1 and CDR2 from the germline V gene are SGHRS and YFSETQ. Here the CDR3 DNA reads TGCGCCAGCAGCTCGCAGGCGGGGGGGCCGAATTACGAGCAGTACTTC. It codes for CASSSQAGGPNYEQYF.

The chain uses TRBV21-1 and TRBJ1-5; the table's D call of TRBD1 was not tested on the DNA. TRBV21-1 is shown as a pseudogene. This CDR3 spans 13 amino acids. The CDR3 reads CASSRKTDQPQHF. The CDR3 DNA is TGTGCCAGCAGCAGAAAGACAGATCAGCCCCAGCATTTT.

The CDR3 here is CAISVLAGGPDTQYF. The CDR3 DNA reads TGTGCCATCAGCGTTCTGGCGGGGGGGCCAGATACGCAGTATTTT. This chain links TRBV10-3 with TRBJ2-3; 9 bases match TRBD2. V gave up 6 bases and J gave up 4 bases; unmatched junction bases: 8. The germline V gene has CDR1 ENHRY and CDR2 SYGVKD. The CDR3 runs to 15 residues.

J is TRBJ2-1 and V is TRBV11-2; 10 bases are shared with TRBD1. CDR3 length equals 17 residues. V gave up 2 bases and J gave up 4 bases; unmatched junction bases: 8. Germline V CDR1 and CDR2: SGHAT, FQNNGV. CDR3 DNA: TGTGCCAGCAGCTTAATCCTGACAGGGGGCTTTTACAATGAGCAGTTCTTC. Encoded protein: CASSLILTGGFYNEQFF. Variable domain in full (rest from reference TRBV11-2 and TRBJ2-1): EAGVAQSPRYKIIEKRQSVAFWCNPISGHATLYWYQQILGQGPKLLIQFQNNGVVDDSQLPKDRFSAERLKGVDSTLKIQPAKLEDSAVYLCASSLILTGGFYNEQFFGPGTRLTVL.